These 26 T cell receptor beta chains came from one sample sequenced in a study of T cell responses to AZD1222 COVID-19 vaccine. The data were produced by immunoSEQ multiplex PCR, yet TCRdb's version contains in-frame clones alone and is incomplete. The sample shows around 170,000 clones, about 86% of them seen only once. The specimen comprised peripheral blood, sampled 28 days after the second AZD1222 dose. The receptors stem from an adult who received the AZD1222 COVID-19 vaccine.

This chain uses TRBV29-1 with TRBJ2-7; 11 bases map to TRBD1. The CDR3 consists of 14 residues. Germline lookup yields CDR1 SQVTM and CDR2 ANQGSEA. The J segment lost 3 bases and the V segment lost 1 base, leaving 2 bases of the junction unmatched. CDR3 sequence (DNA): TGCAGCGTTGAAGGGGGACAGGGGGGCTACGAGCAGTACTTC. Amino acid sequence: CSVEGGQGGYEQYF.

The CDR3 DNA sequence: TGTGCCAGCTCAACTAAACCGACAGGGTCGTTTAGTTCACCCCTCCACTTT. Amino acids: CASSTKPTGSFSSPLHF. V is TRBV18 and J is TRBJ1-6; 7 bases agree with TRBD1. Looked up from germline, CDR1 is KGHSH and CDR2 is LQKENI. This CDR3 has 17 amino acids. V gave up 5 bases and J gave up 9 bases; unmatched junction bases: 16. Drawing the rest from reference TRBV18 and TRBJ1-6, the complete variable domain is NAGVMQNPRHLVRRRGQEARLRCSPMKGHSHVYWYRQLPEEGLKFMVYLQKENIIDESGMPKERFSAEFPKEGPSILRIQQVVRGDSAAYFCASSTKPTGSFSSPLHFGNGTRLTVT.

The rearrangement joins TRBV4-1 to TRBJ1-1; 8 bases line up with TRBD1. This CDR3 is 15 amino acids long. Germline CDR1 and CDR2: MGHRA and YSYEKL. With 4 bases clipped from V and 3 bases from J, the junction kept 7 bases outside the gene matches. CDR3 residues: CASSPTGQGHTEAFF. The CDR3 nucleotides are TGCGCCAGCAGCCCCACCGGACAGGGCCACACTGAAGCTTTCTTT.

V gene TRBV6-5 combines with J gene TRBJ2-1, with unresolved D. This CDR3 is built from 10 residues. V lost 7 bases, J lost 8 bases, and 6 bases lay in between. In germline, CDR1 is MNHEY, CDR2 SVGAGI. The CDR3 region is CASNKDEQFF. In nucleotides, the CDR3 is TGTGCCAGCAATAAGGATGAGCAGTTCTTC.

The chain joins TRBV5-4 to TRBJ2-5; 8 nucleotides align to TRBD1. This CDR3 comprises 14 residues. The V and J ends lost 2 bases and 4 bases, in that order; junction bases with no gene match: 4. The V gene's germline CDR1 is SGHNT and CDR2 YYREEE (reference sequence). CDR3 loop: CASSFAGGRETQYF. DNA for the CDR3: TGTGCCAGCAGCTTCGCAGGGGGCCGAGAGACCCAGTACTTC.

CDR3 sequence reads: CASSIGRYEQYF. CDR3 in DNA: TGTGCCAGTAGTATAGGCCGCTACGAGCAGTACTTC. The chain uses TRBV19 and TRBJ2-7, with no clear D. Trimming removed 1 base at V and 3 bases at J, with 4 bases between. The CDR3 has 12 amino acids. Germline CDR1 is LNHDA and CDR2 is SQIVND (reference sequence).

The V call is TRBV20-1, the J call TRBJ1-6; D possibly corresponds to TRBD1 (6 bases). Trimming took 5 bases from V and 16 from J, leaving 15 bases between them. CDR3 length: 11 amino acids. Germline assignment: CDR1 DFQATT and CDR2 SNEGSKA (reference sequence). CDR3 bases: TGCAGTGCTGCCTTACAGGGAACACTCCACTTT. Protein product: CSAALQGTLHF.

The CDR3 is CASRGQWGYTF. CDR3 DNA sequence: TGCGCCAGCAGAGGACAGTGGGGCTACACCTTC. The rearrangement links TRBV5-1 to TRBJ1-2; possibly TRBD1 for D (6 bases). This CDR3 region has 11 residues. Germline V gene data show CDR1 as SGHRS and CDR2 as YFSETQ. V was shortened by 5 bases and J by 8 bases, with 10 bases between the two germline ends.

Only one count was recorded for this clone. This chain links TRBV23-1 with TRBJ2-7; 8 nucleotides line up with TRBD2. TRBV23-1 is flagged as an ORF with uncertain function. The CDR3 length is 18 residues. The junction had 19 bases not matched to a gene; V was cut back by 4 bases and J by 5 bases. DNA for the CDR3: TGCGCCAGCAGTCCCCCCGAGTGGCGGGGGGAAGGTCGGGACGAGCAGTACTTC. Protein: CASSPPEWRGEGRDEQYF.

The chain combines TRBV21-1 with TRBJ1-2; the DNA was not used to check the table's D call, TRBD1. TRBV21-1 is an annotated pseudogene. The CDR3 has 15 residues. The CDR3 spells CASSKPSTGSYGYTF. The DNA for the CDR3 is TGTGCCAGCAGCAAACCCTCGACAGGGTCCTATGGCTACACCTTC.

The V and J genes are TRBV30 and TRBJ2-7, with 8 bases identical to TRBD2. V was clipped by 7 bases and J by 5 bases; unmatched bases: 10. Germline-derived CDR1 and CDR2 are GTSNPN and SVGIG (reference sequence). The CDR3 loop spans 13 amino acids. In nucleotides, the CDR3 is TGTGCCTTTATAGGGAGCGGGGGTGACGAGCAGTACTTC. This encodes CAFIGSGGDEQYF.

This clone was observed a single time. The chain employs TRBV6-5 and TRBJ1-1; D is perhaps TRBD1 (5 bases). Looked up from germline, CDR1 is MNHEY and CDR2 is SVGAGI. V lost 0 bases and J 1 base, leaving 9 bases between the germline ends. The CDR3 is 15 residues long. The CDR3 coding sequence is TGTGCCAGCAGTTACTCGCGGGGCCCGAACACTGAAGCTTTCTTT. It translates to CASSYSRGPNTEAFF.

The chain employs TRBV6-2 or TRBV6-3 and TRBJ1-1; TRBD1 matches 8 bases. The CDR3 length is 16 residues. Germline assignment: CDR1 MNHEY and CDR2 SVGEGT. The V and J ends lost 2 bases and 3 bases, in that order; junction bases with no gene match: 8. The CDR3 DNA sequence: TGTGCCAGCAGTTACGAGATCAGACAGGGGTACACTGAAGCTTTCTTT. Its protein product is CASSYEIRQGYTEAFF.

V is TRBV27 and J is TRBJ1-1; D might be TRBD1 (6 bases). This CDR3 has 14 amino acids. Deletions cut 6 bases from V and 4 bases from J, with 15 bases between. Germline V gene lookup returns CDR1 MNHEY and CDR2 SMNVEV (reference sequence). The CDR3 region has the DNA TGTGCCAGCAGCCTTTCCGGGACACTCACTGAAGCTTTCTTT. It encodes CASSLSGTLTEAFF.

The CDR3 DNA follows: TGTGCCTGGAGTGTACTGCTATCACGGGAGACCCAGTACTTC. Encoded protein: CAWSVLLSRETQYF. This chain links TRBV30 with TRBJ2-5; D unclear. The CDR3 consists of 14 residues. The germline V and J ends were trimmed by 0 bases and 5 bases, with 13 bases remaining between them. In germline, CDR1 is GTSNPN, CDR2 SVGIG (reference sequence). Using reference TRBV30 and TRBJ2-5 for the parts outside the CDR3, the full variable domain is SQTIHQWPATLVQPVGSPLSLECTVEGTSNPNLYWYRQAAGRGLQLLFYSVGIGQISSEVPQNLSASRPQDRQFILSSKKLLLSDSGFYLCAWSVLLSRETQYFGPGTRLLVL.

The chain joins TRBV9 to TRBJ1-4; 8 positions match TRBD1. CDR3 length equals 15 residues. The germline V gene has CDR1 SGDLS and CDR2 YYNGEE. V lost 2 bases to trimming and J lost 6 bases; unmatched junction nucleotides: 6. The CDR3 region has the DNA TGTGCCAGCAGCGTCGGACAGGGCAGGTATGAAAAACTGTTTTTT. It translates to CASSVGQGRYEKLFF.

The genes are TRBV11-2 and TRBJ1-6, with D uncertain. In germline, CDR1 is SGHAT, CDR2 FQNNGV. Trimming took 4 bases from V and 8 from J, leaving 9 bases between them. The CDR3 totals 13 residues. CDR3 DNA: TGTGCCAGCAGCTCCGTCCGGGATTCACCCCTCCACTTT. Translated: CASSSVRDSPLHF.

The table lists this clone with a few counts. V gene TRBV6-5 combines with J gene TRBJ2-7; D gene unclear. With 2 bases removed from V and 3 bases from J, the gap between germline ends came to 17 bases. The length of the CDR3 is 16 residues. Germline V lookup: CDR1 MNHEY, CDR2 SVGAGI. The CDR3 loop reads CASSYPTLDGHYEQYF. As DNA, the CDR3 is TGTGCCAGCAGTTACCCTACTCTCGACGGCCACTACGAGCAGTACTTC.

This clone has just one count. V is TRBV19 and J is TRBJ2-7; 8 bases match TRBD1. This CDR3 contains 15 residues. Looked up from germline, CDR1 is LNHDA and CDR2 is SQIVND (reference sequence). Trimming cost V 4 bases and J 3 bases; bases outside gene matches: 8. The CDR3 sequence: CASSSTGQGGYEQYF. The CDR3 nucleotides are TGTGCCAGTAGTAGTACAGGACAGGGAGGCTACGAGCAGTACTTC.

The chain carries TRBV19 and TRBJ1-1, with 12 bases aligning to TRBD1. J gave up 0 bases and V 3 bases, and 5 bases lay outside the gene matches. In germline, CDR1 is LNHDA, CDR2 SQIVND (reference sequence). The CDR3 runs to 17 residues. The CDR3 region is CASSMGTGGGMNTEAFF. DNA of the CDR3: TGTGCCAGTAGTATGGGGACAGGGGGCGGAATGAACACTGAAGCTTTCTTT.

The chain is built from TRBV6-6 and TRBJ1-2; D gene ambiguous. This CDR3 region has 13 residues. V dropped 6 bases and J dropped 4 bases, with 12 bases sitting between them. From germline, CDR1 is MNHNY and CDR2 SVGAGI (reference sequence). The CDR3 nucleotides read TGTGCCAGCAGCCTTGACCGAGCCTATGGCTACACCTTC. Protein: CASSLDRAYGYTF.

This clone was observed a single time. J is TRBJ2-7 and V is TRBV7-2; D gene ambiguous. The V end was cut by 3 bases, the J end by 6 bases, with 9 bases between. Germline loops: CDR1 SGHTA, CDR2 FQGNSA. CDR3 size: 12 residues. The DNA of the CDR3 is TGTGCCAGCAGCTTTACAAGGTCCGAGCAGTACTTC. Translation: CASSFTRSEQYF.

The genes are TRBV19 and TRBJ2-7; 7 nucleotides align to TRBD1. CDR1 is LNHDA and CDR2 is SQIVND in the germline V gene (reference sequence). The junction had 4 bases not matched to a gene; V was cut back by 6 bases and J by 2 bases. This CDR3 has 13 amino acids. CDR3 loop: CASSDRAAYEQYF. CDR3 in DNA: TGTGCCAGTAGCGACAGGGCAGCCTACGAGCAGTACTTC.

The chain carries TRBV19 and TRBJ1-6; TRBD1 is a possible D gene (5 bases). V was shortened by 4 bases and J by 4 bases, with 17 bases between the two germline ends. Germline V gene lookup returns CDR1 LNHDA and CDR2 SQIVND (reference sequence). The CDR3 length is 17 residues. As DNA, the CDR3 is TGTGCCAGTAGTACGTCCGGCCTTCAGGGTTATAATTCACCCCTCCACTTT. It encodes CASSTSGLQGYNSPLHF.

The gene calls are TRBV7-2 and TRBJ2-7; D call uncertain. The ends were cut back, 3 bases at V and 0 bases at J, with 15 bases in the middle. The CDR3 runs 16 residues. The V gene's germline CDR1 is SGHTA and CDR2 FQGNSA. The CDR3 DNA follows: TGTGCCAGCAGCTTTAGGAGCGAGAGGAGCTCCTACGAGCAGTACTTC. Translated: CASSFRSERSSYEQYF.

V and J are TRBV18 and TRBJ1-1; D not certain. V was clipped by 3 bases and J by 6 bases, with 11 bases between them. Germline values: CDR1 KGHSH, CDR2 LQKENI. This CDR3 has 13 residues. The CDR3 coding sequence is TGTGCCAGCTCACCGGGCGCAGGACCTGAAGCTTTCTTT. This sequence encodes CASSPGAGPEAFF.